The following is a T cell receptor beta chain sequence with its context. Its matching antigen is unknown. The sample comes from a study of cytomegalovirus exposure and HLA in healthy donors. Study-wide findings and caveats: Near-uniform donor sequencing depth was presumed by presence/absence analyses.

The CDR3 spans 15 residues. Germline V gene sequence: CDR1 KGHSH, CDR2 LQKENI. V dropped 3 bases and J dropped 1 base, with 11 bases sitting between them. Researchers ran the PCR with 60 Vbeta and 13 Jbeta primers. Repertoires were generated with immunoSEQ multiplex PCR, while TCRdb's copy carries only in-frame clones and drops some. The sample yields just over 200,000 clones, roughly 80% seen once. The chain links TRBV18 to TRBJ2-3, with D possibly being TRBD1 (5 bases). The source of this sequence is a woman aged 40 to 49 in good health and CMV-seronegative. The sample was PBMCs. The CDR3 DNA sequence: TGTGCCAGCTCACCCATAGGGGTAGGCACAGATACGCAGTATTTT. It codes for CASSPIGVGTDTQYF.